This entry lists 21 T cell receptor beta chains sequenced from one sample in a study of blood T cell repertoires in COVID-19. Generated by immunoSEQ multiplex PCR, the TCRdb table keeps only in-frame clones and is missing some. The sample carries about 190,000 clones, 70% to 85% recorded once. The sequenced sample was peripheral blood. These receptor sequences come from a woman between 45 and 60 years old with acute or convalescent COVID-19.

This chain uses TRBV7-2 with TRBJ1-5; 9 bases fit TRBD1. The germline V gene has CDR1 SGHTA and CDR2 FQGNSA. The CDR3 is 16 residues long. V trimming: 5 bases; J trimming: 4 bases; junction bases outside the gene matches: 9. The CDR3 loop is CASSPGQGQKNQPQHF. CDR3 nucleotides: TGTGCCAGCAGCCCGGGACAGGGCCAAAAGAATCAGCCCCAGCATTTT.

The chain links TRBV6-5 to TRBJ2-7, with 9 nucleotides matching TRBD1. The CDR3 has 12 amino acids. Germline loops: CDR1 MNHEY, CDR2 SVGAGI. With 9 bases clipped from V and 5 bases from J, the junction kept 5 bases outside the gene matches. CDR3 protein: CARTGGRNEQYF. The CDR3 bases are TGTGCCAGGACAGGGGGGAGAAACGAGCAGTACTTC.

A few counts support this clone. The chain has TRBV2 and TRBJ2-5; D ambiguous. Trimming cost V 4 bases and J 6 bases, with 21 bases left between them. CDR1 and CDR2 from the germline V gene are SNHLY and FYNNEI. CDR3 size: 16 residues. CDR3: CASSGSLGQRFQTQYF. In DNA, the CDR3 is TGTGCCAGCAGTGGGTCCTTGGGTCAGCGCTTTCAGACCCAGTACTTC.

This sequence joins TRBV7-2 and TRBJ2-1; possibly TRBD2 for D (5 bases). Germline lookup yields CDR1 SGHTA and CDR2 FQGNSA. The V end lost 3 bases, the J end lost 7 bases, and 16 bases lay between the germline ends. The CDR3 contains 15 residues. DNA for the CDR3: TGTGCCAGCAGCTTTAGAGAGGGCACCTGGAATGAGCAGTTCTTC. Protein: CASSFREGTWNEQFF. The full variable domain, in which reference TRBV7-2 and TRBJ2-1 provide the parts outside the CDR3, is GAGVSQSPSNKVTEKGKDVELRCDPISGHTALYWYRQSLGQGLEFLIYFQGNSAPDKSGLPSDRFSAERTGGSVSTLTIQRTQQEDSAVYLCASSFREGTWNEQFFGPGTRLTVL.

The chain couples TRBV28 to TRBJ2-7; TRBD2 might be the D (7 bases). The CDR3 is 14 amino acids. CDR1 and CDR2 from the germline V gene are MDHEN and SYDVKM. With 5 bases removed from V and 7 bases from J, the gap between germline ends came to 18 bases. The CDR3, as DNA: TGTGCCAGCAGTCTCGCGGCGGGGGCGTGGGAGCAGTACTTC. It translates to CASSLAAGAWEQYF.

The rearrangement uses TRBV28 and TRBJ2-7; possibly TRBD2 for D (5 bases). With 5 bases removed from V and 2 bases from J, the gap between germline ends came to 10 bases. CDR1 and CDR2 from the germline V gene are MDHEN and SYDVKM. The CDR3 has 13 amino acids. The CDR3 spells CASSPPSPYEQYF. As DNA, the CDR3 is TGTGCCAGCAGTCCCCCTAGCCCCTACGAGCAGTACTTC.

CDR3 DNA: TGTGCCAGCTCACCCGCGGGACAGGGGAATCAGCCCCAGCATTTT. The encoded protein is CASSPAGQGNQPQHF. This chain connects TRBV18 to TRBJ1-5; 10 nucleotides align to TRBD1. The CDR3 length is 15 residues. J lost 4 bases, V lost 3 bases, and 3 bases had no gene match. Germline values: CDR1 KGHSH, CDR2 LQKENI.

The CDR3 bases are TGTGCCAGCAGCTTAATAAGGACAGGGGGCACTGAAGCTTTCTTT. It is translated as CASSLIRTGGTEAFF. The V and J genes are TRBV7-2 and TRBJ1-1; 10 bases align to TRBD1. Germline values: CDR1 SGHTA, CDR2 FQGNSA. This CDR3 has 15 amino acids. The V gene end was trimmed by 2 bases and the J gene end by 4 bases; junction bases not matched to a gene: 4.

The rearrangement links TRBV28 to TRBJ2-3; 7 positions agree with TRBD1. This CDR3 region has 15 residues. CDR1 is MDHEN and CDR2 is SYDVKM in the germline V gene. Trimming removed 7 bases from V and 5 bases from J; junction bases left unmatched: 12. The CDR3 reads CASNIQGLFRDTQYF. The CDR3 bases are TGTGCCAGCAATATACAGGGGCTTTTCCGAGATACGCAGTATTTT.

The V gene is TRBV30, the J gene TRBJ2-2, with TRBD2 matching over 9 bases. V was pared by 3 bases and J by 6 bases, with 8 bases of the junction left unmatched. The CDR3 is made up of 15 amino acids. Looked up from germline, CDR1 is GTSNPN and CDR2 is SVGIG (reference sequence). For the CDR3, the DNA is TGTGCCTGGAGAGATAAGCGGGGGGTGCCCGGGGAGCTGTTTTTT. Protein product: CAWRDKRGVPGELFF.

The chain recombines TRBV6-5 with TRBJ1-5; D ambiguous. This CDR3 is built from 14 residues. V dropped 7 bases and J dropped 3 bases, with 13 bases sitting between them. Per the germline V gene, CDR1 is MNHEY and CDR2 is SVGAGI. DNA of the CDR3: TGTGCCAGCACCAAAATGGTGGCCAATCAGCCCCAGCATTTT. Translated, it gives CASTKMVANQPQHF.

The V and J genes are TRBV5-1 and TRBJ2-2; TRBD2 matches at 11 bases. Germline V lookup: CDR1 SGHRS, CDR2 YFSETQ. J was trimmed by 7 bases and V by 3 bases; bases with no gene match: 11. This CDR3 has 17 residues. The CDR3 sequence is CASSWNLAGGLGGELFF. In nucleotides, the CDR3 is TGCGCCAGCAGCTGGAACCTAGCGGGGGGCCTTGGCGGGGAGCTGTTTTTT.

This clone was seen more than once but under ten times. The V gene is TRBV7-2, the J gene TRBJ2-5, with 8 nucleotides matching TRBD2. There are 18 residues in the CDR3. Losses at the gene ends were 5 bases for V and 2 bases for J; bases not matched to a gene: 16. Germline values: CDR1 SGHTA, CDR2 FQGNSA. The CDR3 sequence: CASSRAARASGSQETQYF. The CDR3 DNA reads TGTGCCAGCAGCCGGGCCGCGCGGGCTAGCGGGTCACAAGAGACCCAGTACTTC.

This clone was seen a single time. The chain uses TRBV3-1 (or the pseudogene TRBV3-2) and TRBJ1-1, with 8 bases fitting TRBD1. The CDR3 has 14 residues. Unmatched junction bases numbered 3, after V lost 5 bases and J lost 1 base. The germline CDR1 and CDR2 sequences are LGHDT and YNNKEL (reference sequence). In DNA, the CDR3 is TGTGCCAGCAGCGACAGGGGAAGGAACACTGAAGCTTTCTTT. Residues: CASSDRGRNTEAFF.

The chain carries TRBV5-1 and TRBJ2-2, with no clear D. V dropped 5 bases and J dropped 0 bases, with 8 bases sitting between them. The CDR3 has 14 residues. Germline loops: CDR1 SGHRS, CDR2 YFSETQ. CDR3 loop: CASREQPNTGELFF. DNA of the CDR3: TGCGCCAGCAGGGAACAGCCGAACACCGGGGAGCTGTTTTTT.

As to this clone: The germline gene is not matched at one end of the junction; a read error may be the cause. The J gene is TRBJ1-2, the V gene TRBV29-1; TRBD1 is a possible D gene (6 bases). This CDR3 is built from 11 residues. CDR1 is SQVTM, CDR2 ANQGSEA, per germline. The CDR3 is CSVETLNREGF. CDR3 coding DNA: TGCAGCGTTGAAACTTTAAACAGGGAAGGGTTC.

The genes are TRBV2 and TRBJ2-2; tentatively, D is TRBD2 (7 bases). The CDR3 runs 15 residues. V was shortened by 6 bases and J by 0 bases, with 11 bases between the two germline ends. The germline V gene has CDR1 SNHLY and CDR2 FYNNEI. For the CDR3, the DNA is TGTGCCAGCAGGGGAGGGGGATCGAACACCGGGGAGCTGTTTTTT. It codes for CASRGGGSNTGELFF.

The chain links TRBV10-2 to TRBJ2-3; 8 nucleotides align to TRBD2. CDR1 and CDR2 (germline): WSHSY, SAAADI. V lost 5 bases to trimming and J lost 2 bases; unmatched junction nucleotides: 6. This CDR3 spans 15 amino acids. This chain's CDR3 is CASSPGLESTDTQYF. In DNA form, the CDR3 reads TGCGCCAGCAGTCCGGGACTAGAGTCCACAGATACGCAGTATTTT.

The chain has TRBV9 and TRBJ2-3, with D maybe TRBD2 (6 bases). CDR1 and CDR2 (germline): SGDLS, YYNGEE. The CDR3 runs to 15 residues. Trimming cost V 0 bases and J 5 bases, with 13 bases left between them. The CDR3 DNA reads TGTGCCAGCAGCGTAGATCACAGCGGGTTAGATACGCAGTATTTT. Protein sequence: CASSVDHSGLDTQYF. Complete variable domain (other parts from reference TRBV9 and TRBJ2-3): DSGVTQTPKHLITATGQRVTLRCSPRSGDLSVYWYQQSLDQGLQFLIQYYNGEERAKGNILERFSAQQFPDLHSELNLSSLELGDSALYFCASSVDHSGLDTQYFGPGTRLTVL.

The chain carries TRBV6-5 and TRBJ1-6, with 7 bases that match TRBD1. Germline assignment: CDR1 MNHEY and CDR2 SVGAGI. V shed 10 bases and J 6 bases; nucleotides not matched to a gene: 9. The CDR3 has 14 residues. The CDR3 DNA sequence: TGTGCCACCAAGACAGGGCCAAGTAATTCACCCCTCCACTTT. Translated, it gives CATKTGPSNSPLHF.

The chain employs TRBV11-2 and TRBJ1-4, with D unclear. The CDR3 is 14 residues long. The germline gives CDR1 SGHAT, CDR2 FQNNGV. V shed 5 bases and J shed 4 bases, with 11 bases lying between them. The chain's CDR3 is CASSPQRYNEKLFF. The CDR3 DNA reads TGTGCCAGCAGCCCCCAGCGTTATAATGAAAAACTGTTTTTT.